The present entry profiles one T cell receptor beta chain with its context. Its cognate antigen is unknown. The data belong to a study of beta chain features in type 1 diabetes. The germline V gene encodes CDR1 SGHTA and CDR2 FQGNSA. The V end lost 1 base, the J end lost 0 bases, and 10 bases lay between the germline ends. The CDR3 sequence is 15 residues long. Study-level results: Comparison showed that naive, central memory and Treg TCRB repertoires appeared more similar among patients than among healthy donors. Across all four CD4+ subsets, people with type 1 diabetes showed modestly shorter TCRB CDR3s.

As every portion of the isolated RNA was reverse transcribed, the sequencing read expressed TCRB transcripts. The data were produced by immunoSEQ multiplex PCR, yet TCRdb's version contains in-frame clones alone and is incomplete. Counted here are about 240,000 clones, about 14% occurring once; the ten biggest clones make up just under 0.02%. The specimen was naive CD4+ T cells from blood. This sequence was found in a man aged 25-40 years with type 1 diabetes. The gene calls are TRBV7-2 and TRBJ2-7, with a possible D match to TRBD1 (6 bases). CDR3 nucleotides: TGTGCCAGCAGCTTAGGCACAGGGAGCTCCTACGAGCAGTACTTC. It translates to CASSLGTGSSYEQYF.